A single sample is the source of the 6 T cell receptor beta chains below, sequenced in a study of shared clonotypes between healthy human individuals. Assay used: immunoSEQ multiplex PCR; TCRdb lists only in-frame clones, some missing. The sample records 2,100,000 or so clones, more than 90% being singletons. The sequenced sample consisted of naive CD4+ T cells sorted from blood. The sample's subset: CD45RA+ positively selected. All receptors derive from a man between 18 and 29 years old in good health.

V is TRBV7-2 and J is TRBJ1-5; 8 positions agree with TRBD1. The CDR3 extends over 16 amino acids. The J segment lost 3 bases and the V segment lost 5 bases, leaving 9 bases of the junction unmatched. Germline V gene data show CDR1 as SGHTA and CDR2 as FQGNSA. This chain's CDR3 is CASSRTGRDVNQPQHF. The CDR3 nucleotides read TGTGCCAGCAGCCGGACAGGGAGGGACGTCAATCAGCCCCAGCATTTT.

J is TRBJ2-7 and V is TRBV5-4; 7 bases match TRBD1. Per the germline V gene, CDR1 is SGHNT and CDR2 is YYREEE (reference sequence). CDR3 length: 16 residues. V shed 0 bases, J shed 2 bases, and the junction held 8 bases outside the gene matches. The CDR3 region has the DNA TGTGCCAGCAGCTTGGGTGCAGGGGACAGACCCTACGAGCAGTACTTC. Amino acid sequence: CASSLGAGDRPYEQYF.

The rearrangement links TRBV10-1 to TRBJ1-2; no clear D. Germline CDR1 reads WNHNN; CDR2 reads SYGVQD (reference sequence). The CDR3 extends over 13 amino acids. V lost 3 bases to trimming and J lost 2 bases, with 7 bases between them. DNA of the CDR3: TGCGCCAGCAGTGAAGTCAGGAACTATGGCTACACCTTC. This codes for CASSEVRNYGYTF.

The chain uses TRBV5-1 and TRBJ2-3, with a possible D match to TRBD1 (6 bases). The CDR3 length is 15 residues. In germline, CDR1 is SGHRS, CDR2 YFSETQ. V gave up 4 bases and J gave up 2 bases, with 14 bases separating them. The CDR3 DNA reads TGCGCCAGCAGCCCGGGACAAATAACCACAGATACGCAGTATTTT. As protein: CASSPGQITTDTQYF.

With regard to this clone: Other DNA sequences of this sample code for an identical CDR3. The chain employs TRBV7-9 and TRBJ2-5; 7 nucleotides agree with TRBD1. CDR3 length: 14 amino acids. Germline assignment: CDR1 SEHNR and CDR2 FQNEAQ (reference sequence). The trim removed 5 bases at V and 1 base at J, leaving 4 bases unmatched. CDR3 coding DNA: TGTGCCAGCAGCCCGGGGACAGTCCAAGAGACCCAGTACTTC. This encodes CASSPGTVQETQYF.

The chain carries TRBV7-8 and TRBJ2-1, with 14 bases that match TRBD2. The CDR3 loop spans 16 amino acids. Per the germline V gene, CDR1 is SGHVS and CDR2 is FQNEAQ. V shed 3 bases, J shed 6 bases, and the junction held 4 bases outside the gene matches. The CDR3 DNA sequence: TGTGCCAGCAGCTTTGTAGGGACTAGCGGGAGCAATGAGCAGTTCTTC. Its protein is CASSFVGTSGSNEQFF.